What follows are 11 T cell receptor beta chains derived from one specimen sequenced in a study of PD-L1 blockade in urothelial cancer. Method: immunoSEQ multiplex PCR; TCRdb's copy keeps in-frame clones and lacks some. The sample has under 35,000 clones, 87% seen once. Specimen: PBMCs, collected around atezolizumab (anti-PD-L1) treatment. The source is a man aged 45-65 years with urothelial cancer.

The rearrangement links TRBV29-1 to TRBJ2-3, with D perhaps matching TRBD2 (6 bases). Trimming removed 1 base at V and 2 bases at J, with 16 bases between. This CDR3 has 16 amino acids. Germline values: CDR1 SQVTM, CDR2 ANQGSEA. The CDR3 reads CSVEGGRIPITDTQYF. The CDR3 coding sequence is TGCAGCGTTGAAGGAGGGAGGATCCCCATCACAGATACGCAGTATTTT.

The V call is TRBV7-9, the J call TRBJ2-7; D is possibly TRBD2 (5 bases). Germline assignment: CDR1 SEHNR and CDR2 FQNEAQ (reference sequence). The CDR3 is 15 amino acids. Trimming cost V 5 bases and J 4 bases, with 18 bases left between them. The CDR3 coding sequence is TGTGCCAGCAGCAATCTAGCTACTCTCGAGTACGAGCAGTACTTC. It encodes CASSNLATLEYEQYF.

The rearrangement uses TRBV7-8 and TRBJ2-1; TRBD1 might be the D (6 bases). Germline V CDR1 and CDR2: SGHVS, FQNEAQ. Trimming stripped 1 base from V and 7 bases from J, with 8 bases between. The CDR3 has 13 amino acids. The CDR3 protein is CASSLEGVNEQFF. Written as DNA, the CDR3 is TGTGCCAGCAGCTTAGAGGGGGTAAATGAGCAGTTCTTC.

This rearrangement joins TRBV27 to TRBJ1-2; possible D gene TRBD1, 5 bases. The CDR3 loop spans 14 amino acids. Trimming left V 5 bases short and J 4 bases short, with 14 bases between. Germline-derived CDR1 and CDR2 are MNHEY and SMNVEV (reference sequence). CDR3 protein: CASSLPRGFYGYTF. In nucleotides, the CDR3 is TGTGCCAGCAGTCTACCCCGGGGGTTCTATGGCTACACCTTC.

This clone was observed a single time. J is TRBJ1-2 and V is TRBV4-2, with D perhaps TRBD1 (5 bases). V shed 0 bases and J shed 4 bases, with 9 bases lying between them. The CDR3 covers 14 residues. The germline V gene has CDR1 LGHNA and CDR2 YNFKEQ. Here the CDR3 DNA reads TGTGCCAGCAGCCAAGATGGGGGGAGCTATGGCTACACCTTC. This codes for CASSQDGGSYGYTF.

V usage is TRBV2 and J usage is TRBJ2-3; 7 positions agree with TRBD2. Germline CDR1 and CDR2: SNHLY and FYNNEI. The trim removed 7 bases at V and 1 base at J, leaving 5 bases unmatched. The CDR3 is 14 amino acids. The CDR3 DNA follows: TGTGCCAGCACGGGGGGATCAGGCACAGATACGCAGTATTTT. This sequence encodes CASTGGSGTDTQYF.

The rearrangement uses TRBV7-2 and TRBJ1-1; D call uncertain. CDR1 and CDR2 (germline): SGHTA, FQGNSA. The CDR3 is 14 residues long. V gave up 1 base and J gave up 1 base, with 7 bases separating them. CDR3 loop: CASSLVRWNTEAFF. The CDR3 DNA reads as TGTGCCAGCAGCTTAGTCCGGTGGAACACTGAAGCTTTCTTT.

The rearrangement uses TRBV19 and TRBJ1-2; 7 positions agree with TRBD1. The V gene's germline CDR1 is LNHDA and CDR2 SQIVND (reference sequence). The CDR3 totals 13 residues. Trimming cost V 5 bases and J 7 bases; bases outside gene matches: 7. CDR3: CASSHTGDAGYTF. The CDR3 DNA reads TGTGCCAGTAGTCACACAGGGGACGCTGGCTACACCTTC.

This chain connects TRBV19 to TRBJ2-3; 7 positions match TRBD1. CDR1 is LNHDA, CDR2 SQIVND, per germline (reference sequence). The CDR3 is made up of 15 amino acids. The J segment lost 2 bases and the V segment lost 5 bases, leaving 7 bases of the junction unmatched. The CDR3 sequence: CASSRGQAYTDTQYF. The CDR3 nucleotides read TGTGCCAGTAGTCGTGGACAGGCATACACAGATACGCAGTATTTT.

DNA of the CDR3: TGTGCCAGCAGCTGGGGACAGGAGTTTACTGAAAAACTGTTTTTT. It is translated as CASSWGQEFTEKLFF. The chain recombines TRBV5-8 with TRBJ1-4, with 8 nucleotides matching TRBD1. The germline CDR1 and CDR2 sequences are SGHTS and YDEGEE. V trimming: 3 bases; J trimming: 7 bases; junction bases outside the gene matches: 8. The CDR3 totals 15 residues.

The count of this clone is one. V is TRBV20-1 and J is TRBJ2-7; D gene ambiguous. Germline lookup yields CDR1 DFQATT and CDR2 SNEGSKA (reference sequence). V was shortened by 4 bases and J by 4 bases, with 8 bases between the two germline ends. There are 11 residues in the CDR3. The CDR3 reads CSAIILYEQYF. CDR3 bases: TGCAGTGCTATAATTCTGTACGAGCAGTACTTC.